This T cell receptor (beta chain) was identified in a study of cytomegalovirus exposure and HLA in healthy donors. The PCR contained 60 Vbeta and 13 Jbeta primers. The table came from immunoSEQ multiplex PCR; TCRdb's copy has only in-frame clones and leaves some out. The sample carries more than 150,000 clones, approximately 84% recorded once. This CDR3 region has 18 residues. Germline lookup yields CDR1 SGDLS and CDR2 YYNGEE. V was shortened by 3 bases and J by 3 bases, with 22 bases between the two germline ends. V is TRBV9 and J is TRBJ2-1; perhaps TRBD2 as D (5 bases). The sequence came from a girl under two years old in good health and CMV-seronegative. The specimen sequenced was PBMCs. As DNA, the CDR3 is TGTGCCAGCAGCGCCCCCAGACAAAGGGAGTATGACTACAATGAGCAGTTCTTC. Protein product: CASSAPRQREYDYNEQFF.